This TCR beta chain was retrieved from a study of CXCR3-negative and CXCR3-positive naive CD8 T cells. CDR1 and CDR2 (germline): KGHSH, LQKENI. The CDR3 contains 15 residues. It was by 5' RACE with UMI labels that the TRB cDNA libraries were prepared. TCRdb re-called the 5' RACE reads; every CDR3 protein appears as one record, without DNA. This sample's table has tens of thousands of distinct CDR3 sequences. The chain links TRBV18 to TRBJ2-7. This receptor was obtained from a human donor in good health. Some clones in this sample may be carry-over from other donors' samples. The specimen sequenced was naive CXCR3- CD8+ T cells from blood. As for subset: CD45RO-CCR7+CD27+CD95- naive CD8+ T cells lacking CXCR3 (TNR3-). The CDR3 is CASSQQFDGDYEQYF.